These 22 T cell receptor beta chains originate from one sample sequenced in a study of molecular identifiers for immune sequencing clone quantification. TCRdb reanalysed the PCR reads using MiXCR and keeps one entry per CDR3 protein. Among some 650,000 distinct CDR3 sequences listed, roughly 21% were seen once. The sequencing sample was made of naive CD8+ T cells from blood, with Jurkat cell RNA spiked in. Noted subset: FACS-sorted CD8+CD4-CCR7+CD45RA+ naive T cells. The source is a human donor in good health. Some libraries in this study had Jurkat cell RNA spiked in.

The rearrangement uses TRBV7-9 and TRBJ2-5; the match to TRBD1 covers 7 bases. The CDR3 covers 14 residues. The V segment lost 5 bases and the J segment 0 bases; nucleotides outside the gene matches: 3. CDR1 is SEHNR, CDR2 FQNEAQ, per germline (reference sequence). Here the CDR3 reads CASSGGQNQETQYF. The CDR3 region has the DNA TGTGCCAGCAGCGGGGGACAGAACCAAGAGACCCAGTACTTC.

This clonotype was counted at least ten times. The rearrangement joins TRBV4-1 to TRBJ1-2; perhaps TRBD1 as D (5 bases). The CDR3 has 16 amino acids. Germline-derived CDR1 and CDR2 are MGHRA and YSYEKL. V was trimmed by 5 bases and J by 0 bases, leaving 16 bases between them. Written as DNA, the CDR3 is TGCGCCAGCAGCGGACTAGGACATCTTGCTAACTATGGCTACACCTTC. It yields the protein CASSGLGHLANYGYTF.

This clonotype was counted ten times or more. A junction boundary mismatches the germline segment, possibly from a read error. In DNA, the CDR3 is TGTGCCAGCAGTTCTCTTCGATGGGAGGTAGGCTTC. This sequence encodes CASSSLRWEVGF. The J gene is TRBJ2-7, the V gene TRBV6-6; D is perhaps TRBD2 (6 bases). CDR3 length: 12 residues. The germline V gene has CDR1 MNHNY and CDR2 SVGAGI (reference sequence).

Comments on this clonotype: Being one base from a much bigger clone, this may be a read error. J is TRBJ2-3 and V is TRBV6-2 or TRBV6-3; D could derive from TRBD1 or TRBD2 (6 bases each). The CDR3 sequence is 15 residues long. Germline V gives CDR1 MNHEY, CDR2 SVGEGT. The CDR3, as DNA: TGTGCCAGCAGTTACTTTGGCGGGGACACAGATACGCGGTATTTT. As protein: CASSYFGGDTDTRYF.

This clonotype was seen repeatedly, ten times or more. The CDR3 bases are TGTGCCAGCAGCTGGCTGGGTCTGTTTTTT. Translating it yields CASSWLGLFF. V is TRBV7-2 and J is TRBJ1-4; D unclear. Germline loops: CDR1 SGHTA, CDR2 FQGNSA. V lost 4 bases, J lost 14 bases, and 8 bases lay in between. The CDR3 consists of 10 residues. Full variable domain (rest looked up from reference TRBV7-2 and TRBJ1-4): GAGVSQSPSNKVTEKGKDVELRCDPISGHTALYWYRQSLGQGLEFLIYFQGNSAPDKSGLPSDRFSAERTGGSVSTLTIQRTQQEDSAVYLCASSWLGLFFGSGTQLSVL.

This clonotype was seen repeatedly, ten times or more. The chain combines TRBV7-9 with TRBJ2-2, with D perhaps matching TRBD1 (6 bases). Germline lookup yields CDR1 SEHNR and CDR2 FQNEAQ (reference sequence). With 3 bases removed from V and 0 bases from J, the gap between germline ends came to 14 bases. CDR3 length: 17 residues. CDR3 in DNA: TGTGCCAGCAGCTTGCCAACGACAGGAGCGAACACCGGGGAGCTGTTTTTT. It encodes CASSLPTTGANTGELFF.

The rearrangement joins TRBV6-1 to TRBJ1-2; D perhaps matches TRBD1 (6 bases). In germline, CDR1 is MNHNS, CDR2 SASEGT. This CDR3 spans 16 amino acids. V lost 5 bases, J lost 0 bases, and 16 bases lay in between. CDR3 amino acids: CASSIRQELTNYGYTF. DNA of the CDR3: TGTGCCAGCAGTATACGACAGGAACTAACTAACTATGGCTACACCTTC.

As for this clonotype: A read error is possible here, since a much larger clone lies one base away. V gene TRBV4-3 combines with J gene TRBJ2-7; possible D gene TRBD1, 5 bases. CDR3 length: 14 residues. Germline CDR1 is LGHNA and CDR2 is YSLEER. The CDR3 nucleotides are TGCGCCAGCAGCAAAGATGCAGGGTCCCCCGAGCAGTACTTC. Translated: CASSKDAGSPEQYF.

There are a few counts of this clonotype. The V and J genes are TRBV6-5 and TRBJ2-7; 11 bases are a match to TRBD1. With V trimmed by 9 bases and J by 2 bases, 6 bases remained unmatched. From germline, CDR1 is MNHEY and CDR2 SVGAGI. CDR3 size: 14 residues. CDR3 coding DNA: TGTGCCAGTAAACCGGGACAGGGGGCCTACGAGCAGTACTTC. It translates to CASKPGQGAYEQYF.

This chain uses TRBV13 with TRBJ1-1; D gene unclear. CDR1 PRHDT and CDR2 FYEKMQ come from the germline V gene (reference sequence). The CDR3 runs to 17 residues. Trimming removed 5 bases from V and 3 bases from J, with 22 bases in between. The CDR3, as DNA: TGTGCCAGCAGCCCCATCGGGATGATGAGCGGGGACACTGAAGCTTTCTTT. Encoded protein: CASSPIGMMSGDTEAFF.

This clonotype was observed a few times. It is likely a read error, because the conserved phenylalanine at the end of the CDR3 is missing. The J gene is TRBJ2-7, the V gene TRBV9; D might be TRBD1 or TRBD2, each matching 5 bases. V gave up 2 bases and J gave up 4 bases, with 10 bases separating them. The CDR3 consists of 13 residues. Germline V CDR1 and CDR2: SGDLS, YYNGEE. The CDR3 DNA follows: TGTGCCAGCAGCGTCAGTGGGGGATACGAGCAGTACCTC. It encodes CASSVSGGYEQYL.

Concerning this clonotype: This may stem from a read error, because a much larger clone lies one nucleotide away. The rearrangement uses TRBV19 and TRBJ2-7; TRBD2 might be the D (5 bases). The length of the CDR3 is 14 residues. CDR1 LNHDA and CDR2 SQIVND come from the germline V gene (reference sequence). The CDR3 here is CASGDASPTYVQYF. The CDR3 DNA reads as TGTGCCAGTGGAGACGCTAGCCCAACCTACGTGCAGTACTTC.

As regards this clonotype: This clone may be a read error of a much larger clone one base away. The rearrangement links TRBV28 to TRBJ1-4; the match to TRBD1 covers 7 bases. Germline loops: CDR1 MDHEN, CDR2 SYDVKM. CDR3 length equals 15 residues. The CDR3 nucleotides are TGTGCCAGCAGCCGGGCAGGGGGTCAGGATGAAGAACTGTTTTTT. This sequence encodes CASSRAGGQDEELFF.

This clonotype appeared a few times. V usage is TRBV2 and J usage is TRBJ1-4, with TRBD1 identical over 7 bases. The CDR3 covers 16 residues. The germline gives CDR1 SNHLY, CDR2 FYNNEI. The ends lost 7 bases at V and 5 bases at J; junction bases unmatched: 13. The CDR3: CASNRDSQYSNEKLFF. The CDR3 DNA sequence: TGTGCCAGCAACCGGGACAGCCAATACTCGAATGAAAAACTGTTTTTT.

As to this clonotype: A read error may account for a junction end that differs from germline. The chain carries TRBV27 and TRBJ2-7; tentative D call: TRBD2 (7 bases). CDR3 size: 13 residues. Germline values: CDR1 MNHEY, CDR2 SMNVEV (reference sequence). Written as DNA, the CDR3 is TGTGTCAGCAGAGGGGGGGCCTGGGACGAGCAGTACTTC. It codes for CVSRGGAWDEQYF.

This clonotype was observed a few times. The chain recombines TRBV5-6 with TRBJ2-1, with D perhaps being TRBD1 or TRBD2 (6 bases each). Trimming removed 9 bases at V and 4 bases at J, with 23 bases between. Germline assignment: CDR1 SGHDT and CDR2 YYEEEE. The CDR3 is made up of 16 amino acids. CDR3 loop: CATRAGGVSVYNEQFF. In DNA form, the CDR3 reads TGTGCCACCCGGGCCGGGGGCGTTAGCGTATACAATGAGCAGTTCTTC.

This clonotype appeared many times. The V gene is TRBV29-1, the J gene TRBJ2-2; D is unresolved. The CDR3 consists of 14 residues. V was shortened by 4 bases and J by 0 bases, with 9 bases between the two germline ends. Germline V gene data show CDR1 as SQVTM and CDR2 as ANQGSEA. The CDR3 is CSVAFAANTGELFF. In DNA, the CDR3 is TGCAGCGTTGCCTTTGCCGCGAACACCGGGGAGCTGTTTTTT.

This clonotype was observed a few times. This chain connects TRBV25-1 to TRBJ2-1, with D possibly being TRBD2 (6 bases). This CDR3 comprises 14 residues. Deletions cut 6 bases from V and 5 bases from J, with 14 bases between. Germline V gene sequence: CDR1 MGHDK, CDR2 SYGVNS. This CDR3 is CASSRLGRNNEQFF. The CDR3 region has the DNA TGTGCCAGCAGCAGACTAGGACGTAACAATGAGCAGTTCTTC.

The table lists this clonotype with a few counts. This chain connects TRBV14 to TRBJ2-1, with D possibly matching TRBD2 (5 bases). V was cut by 4 bases and J by 9 bases, with 19 bases left in between. The CDR3 totals 15 residues. In germline, CDR1 is SGHDN, CDR2 FVKESK. CDR3 protein: CASSPTGMYTTEQFF. CDR3 sequence (DNA): TGTGCCAGCAGCCCCACGGGGATGTACACAACTGAGCAGTTCTTC.

The chain couples TRBV27 to TRBJ2-7; 7 bases fit TRBD1. The V and J ends lost 4 bases and 3 bases, in that order; junction bases with no gene match: 6. CDR3 length equals 14 residues. From germline, CDR1 is MNHEY and CDR2 SMNVEV (reference sequence). CDR3 sequence reads: CASSYKHRGYEQYF. The CDR3 DNA reads as TGTGCCAGCAGTTATAAGCACAGGGGCTACGAGCAGTACTTC.

This clonotype has at least ten counts. The chain joins TRBV15 to TRBJ2-7, with a tentative D call TRBD2 (6 bases). Germline V gives CDR1 LNHNV, CDR2 YYDKDF (reference sequence). V was trimmed by 0 bases and J by 4 bases, leaving 16 bases between them. The CDR3 runs to 16 residues. DNA for the CDR3: TGTGCCACCAGCAGAGAGTTGGCGGGACCACCTTACGAGCAGTACTTC. As protein: CATSRELAGPPYEQYF.

The chain is built from TRBV29-1 and TRBJ2-7; 8 nucleotides match TRBD1. V lost 7 bases and J lost 2; bases outside the gene matches: 10. This CDR3 is 14 amino acids long. The V gene's germline CDR1 is SQVTM and CDR2 ANQGSEA. CDR3 loop: CSAELGQGTYEQYF. The CDR3 bases are TGCAGCGCCGAGTTAGGACAGGGAACCTACGAGCAGTACTTC.